What follows describes a single T cell receptor (beta chain). Using immunoSEQ multiplex PCR, the repertoire was profiled, and TCRdb retains in-frame clones only, with some absent. The sample carries around 260,000 clones, around 89% recorded once. This record comes from a study of blood T cell repertoires in COVID-19. Germline-derived CDR1 and CDR2 are SGHAT and FQNNGV. This CDR3 has 15 amino acids. V lost 5 bases and J 3 bases, leaving 16 bases between the germline ends. This chain uses TRBV11-2 with TRBJ1-1; a weak D match, TRBD1 (6 bases). Sequencing input: peripheral blood. The origin of this receptor is a man between 25 and 39 years old with acute or convalescent COVID-19. This CDR3 is CASSATVQGYTEAFF. The CDR3 nucleotides read TGTGCCAGCAGCGCGACGGTACAGGGTTACACTGAAGCTTTCTTT.